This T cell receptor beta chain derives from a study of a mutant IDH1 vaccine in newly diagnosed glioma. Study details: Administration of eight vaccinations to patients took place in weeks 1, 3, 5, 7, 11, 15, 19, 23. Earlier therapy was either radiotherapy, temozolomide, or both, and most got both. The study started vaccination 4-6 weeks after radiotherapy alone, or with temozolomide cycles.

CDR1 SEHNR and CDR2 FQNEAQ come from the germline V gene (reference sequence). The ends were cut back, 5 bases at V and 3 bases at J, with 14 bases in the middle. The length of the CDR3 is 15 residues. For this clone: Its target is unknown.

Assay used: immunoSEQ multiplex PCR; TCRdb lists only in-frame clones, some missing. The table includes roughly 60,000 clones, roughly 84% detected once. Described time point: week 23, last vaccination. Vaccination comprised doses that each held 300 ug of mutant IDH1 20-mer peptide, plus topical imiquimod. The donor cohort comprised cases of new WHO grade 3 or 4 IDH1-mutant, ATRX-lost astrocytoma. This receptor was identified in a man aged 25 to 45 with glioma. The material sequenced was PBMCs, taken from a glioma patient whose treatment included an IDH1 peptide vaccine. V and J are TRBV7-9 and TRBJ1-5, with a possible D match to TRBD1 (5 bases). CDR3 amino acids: CASSLGPNLNQPQHF. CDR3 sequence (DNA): TGTGCCAGCAGCCTGGGACCGAATCTCAATCAGCCCCAGCATTTT. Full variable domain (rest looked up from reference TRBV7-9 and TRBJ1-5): DTGVSQNPRHKITKRGQNVTFRCDPISEHNRLYWYRQTLGQGPEFLTYFQNEAQLEKSRLLSDRFSAERPKGSFSTLEIQRTEQGDSAMYLCASSLGPNLNQPQHFGDGTRLSIL.